The 5 T cell receptor beta chains in this list originate from one sample, sequenced in a study. Cells sorted as Tregs were CD4+, CD25+ and CD127-/low. Via MiXCR, TCRdb re-called the 5' RACE reads, giving one row per CDR3 protein. In the table there are over 40,000 distinct CDR3 sequences, about a fifth of which are singletons. Sequenced sample: Tregs sorted from a lymph node. Receptors were obtained from a female donor with breast cancer.

This clonotype occurred many times. J is TRBJ1-6 and V is TRBV20-1; a possible D gene is TRBD1 (6 bases). CDR3 length equals 12 residues. CDR1 DFQATT and CDR2 SNEGSKA come from the germline V gene (reference sequence). CDR3 sequence (DNA): TGCAGCCCCAGGGGAGTCATTTCACCCCTCCACTTT. It specifies CSPRGVISPLHF.

The rearrangement links TRBV5-6 to TRBJ2-7; the match to TRBD2 covers 9 bases. V was clipped by 0 bases and J by 7 bases; unmatched bases: 5. The CDR3 is made up of 14 amino acids. The V gene's germline CDR1 is SGHDT and CDR2 YYEEEE. The CDR3 DNA follows: TGTGCCAGCAGCTTGGGACTAGCGGATATGGAGCAGTACTTC. Protein sequence: CASSLGLADMEQYF.

This clonotype was recorded at least ten times. The V and J genes are TRBV10-3 and TRBJ2-5; 12 bases match TRBD2. CDR1 is ENHRY and CDR2 is SYGVKD in the germline V gene. Trimming took 8 bases from V and 2 from J; bases not matched to a gene: 9. This CDR3 contains 16 residues. As DNA, the CDR3 is TGTGCCATCGGCCTGACTAGCGGGGGATTGCAAGAGACCCAGTACTTC. Its translation: CAIGLTSGGLQETQYF.

For this clonotype: The germline gene is not matched at one end of the junction; a read error may be the cause. V gene TRBV20-1 combines with J gene TRBJ2-1; TRBD2 matches at 7 bases. There are 14 residues in the CDR3. Germline V gene sequence: CDR1 DFQATT, CDR2 SNEGSKA (reference sequence). The CDR3 protein is CGARERGAYNEQFF. CDR3 in DNA: TGCGGTGCTAGGGAACGGGGGGCCTACAATGAGCAGTTCTTC.

Only a few counts were recorded for this clonotype. The chain links TRBV7-2 to TRBJ1-2, with no clear D. Germline CDR1 is SGHTA and CDR2 is FQGNSA. V was pared by 3 bases and J by 3 bases, with 11 bases between. This CDR3 spans 14 amino acids. This CDR3 reads CASSFDGVDYGYTF. CDR3 in DNA: TGTGCCAGCAGCTTTGATGGGGTGGACTATGGCTACACCTTC.